The rows below give T cell receptor beta chains drawn from one sample of a study of OX40 agonist ivuxolimab in advanced cancers. Profiled with immunoSEQ multiplex PCR; TCRdb holds only in-frame clones, not every one. Among about 69,000 clones, about 84% were seen once, and the ten largest hold 5% to 6.5%. This specimen consisted of CD4+ or CD8+ T cells sorted from blood, obtained in a trial of the OX40 agonist ivuxolimab. The receptors were sampled from an adult with an advanced solid tumor such as melanoma, head and neck, liver or kidney cancer. Both conserved end residues are part of each CDR3. Each record gives: V gene, D gene, clone size, J gene, CDR3 protein, CDR3 DNA. The D gene is left open where the match is weak. Expanded clones are given a class, and other clones once, few, many or no size at all.

TRBV7-9	TRBD1	.	TRBJ2-7	CASSPPGQGLLYEQYF	TGTGCCAGCAGCCCCCCCGGACAGGGCTTACTTTACGAGCAGTACTTC
TRBV29-1	.	.	TRBJ1-1	CSVYLTEYTVAFF	TGCAGCGTCTACTTGACGGAGTACACTGTAGCTTTCTTT
TRBV9	.	.	TRBJ1-2	CASSVEDRGAGDRNYGYTF	TGTGCCAGCAGCGTAGAGGATCGAGGGGCTGGCGACAGAAACTATGGCTACACCTTC
TRBV2	.	once	TRBJ1-4	CASSAPNPSEKLFF	TGTGCCAGCAGCGCACCGAACCCGAGTGAAAAACTGTTTTTT
TRBV7-8	.	.	TRBJ1-3	CASSLARRVGGNTIYF	TGTGCCAGCAGCTTAGCGCGCAGGGTGGGTGGAAACACCATATATTTT
TRBV5-6	.	.	TRBJ2-7	CASSLAKGRSYEQYF	TGTGCCAGCAGCTTGGCCAAGGGCCGAAGCTACGAGCAGTACTTC
TRBV5-4	.	.	TRBJ2-5	CASSFGLWPETQYF	TGTGCCAGCAGCTTTGGCCTTTGGCCAGAGACCCAGTACTTC
TRBV7-2	.	.	TRBJ2-7	CASSLSIALLHEQYF	TGTGCCAGCAGCTTATCGATTGCGCTCCTCCACGAGCAGTACTTC
TRBV20-1	TRBD1	.	TRBJ1-2	CSAPTGRGYTF	TGCAGTGCCCCGACAGGGAGGGGCTACACCTTC
TRBV19	TRBD1	.	TRBJ1-6	CASSSHKTGSSYNSPLHF	TGTGCCAGTAGTTCCCACAAGACAGGGAGCTCCTATAATTCACCCCTCCACTTT
TRBV7-9	.	.	TRBJ1-6	CASSLGQTSYNSPLHF	TGTGCCAGCAGCTTAGGACAGACCTCCTATAATTCACCCCTCCACTTT
TRBV19	.	once	TRBJ1-5	CASREVDGNQPQHF	TGTGCCAGTAGAGAAGTTGATGGCAATCAGCCCCAGCATTTT
TRBV4-3	.	.	TRBJ2-2	CASSRGTPNTGELFF	TGCGCCAGCAGCCGGGGGACACCTAACACCGGGGAGCTGTTTTTT
TRBV13	.	.	TRBJ2-1	CASSLGWDGDNEQFF	TGTGCCAGCAGCTTAGGCTGGGACGGAGACAATGAGCAGTTCTTC
TRBV7-2	TRBD2	.	TRBJ2-3	CASSSQAGGSGDTQYF	TGTGCCAGCAGCTCCCAAGCGGGAGGATCGGGAGATACGCAGTATTTT
TRBV2	.	.	TRBJ1-1	CASRKRQEGNTEAFF	TGTGCCAGCAGGAAAAGACAGGAAGGCAACACTGAAGCTTTCTTT
TRBV4-1	.	.	TRBJ1-2	CASSHLRSPYGYTF	TGCGCCAGCAGCCATTTGCGATCGCCCTATGGCTACACCTTC
TRBV7-3	TRBD1	once	TRBJ2-2	CASSLTGDTGELFF	TGTGCCAGCAGCCTAACAGGGGACACCGGGGAGCTGTTTTTT
TRBV7-8	.	.	TRBJ1-4	CASAPILQGTIKKLFF	TGTGCCAGCGCGCCTATCTTACAGGGAACTATAAAAAAACTGTTTTTT
TRBV29-1	TRBD2	.	TRBJ2-7	CSVGTSGPDRFYEQYF	TGCAGCGTTGGGACTAGCGGGCCCGATCGCTTCTACGAGCAGTACTTC
TRBV7-9	.	.	TRBJ2-3	CASTQKGTGSDTQYF	TGTGCCAGCACTCAAAAGGGGACGGGGTCAGATACGCAGTATTTT
TRBV7-2	.	.	TRBJ2-7	CASSLRDTSYEQYF	TGTGCCAGCAGCCTACGGGACACCTCCTACGAGCAGTACTTC
TRBV11-2	.	.	TRBJ2-7	CASTPGTGLYEQYF	TGTGCCAGCACCCCCGGCACAGGGCTCTACGAGCAGTACTTC
TRBV7-6	.	.	TRBJ1-1	CASSLVGGVRTEAFF	TGTGCCAGCAGCTTAGTCGGGGGTGTGAGAACTGAAGCTTTCTTT
TRBV7-3	.	.	TRBJ2-1	CASSLSHANYNEQFF	TGTGCCAGCAGCTTAAGTCATGCTAATTACAATGAGCAGTTCTTC
TRBV7-9	TRBD1	.	TRBJ2-5	CASNRQGSQETQYF	TGTGCCAGCAACAGACAGGGTTCACAAGAGACCCAGTACTTC
TRBV7-8	TRBD1	.	TRBJ1-4	CASTLGGDRGREKLFF	TGTGCCAGCACCCTGGGTGGGGACAGGGGGCGAGAAAAACTGTTTTTT
TRBV29-1	.	.	TRBJ1-2	CSVEGAGYGYTF	TGCAGCGTTGAAGGGGCTGGCTATGGCTACACCTTC
TRBV7-3	TRBD1	.	TRBJ2-1	CASSRGTGNEQFF	TGTGCCAGCAGCCGGGGGACAGGGAATGAGCAGTTCTTC
TRBV9	TRBD1	.	TRBJ1-4	CASSGRQGATNEKLFF	TGTGCCAGCAGCGGCCGACAGGGGGCAACTAATGAAAAACTGTTTTTT
TRBV7-2	.	once	TRBJ2-1	CASSLVVYNEQFF	TGTGCCAGCAGCTTAGTAGTCTACAATGAGCAGTTCTTC
TRBV5-1	TRBD2	.	TRBJ2-7	CASSFRGGRNYEQYF	TGCGCCAGCAGCTTCCGGGGGGGCCGGAATTACGAGCAGTACTTC
TRBV5-4	TRBD2	once	TRBJ2-1	CASSRGTSGDNEQFF	TGTGCCAGCAGCCGGGGGACTAGCGGGGACAATGAGCAGTTCTTC
TRBV5-4	.	.	TRBJ2-5	CASSAGTRETQYF	TGTGCCAGCAGCGCCGGGACAAGGGAGACCCAGTACTTC
TRBV11-2	.	.	TRBJ2-4	CASSLESAQPLAKNIQYF	TGTGCCAGCAGCTTAGAAAGTGCACAACCCCTAGCCAAAAACATTCAGTACTTC
TRBV11-1	TRBD1	.	TRBJ2-2	CASSYDRDGTGELFF	TGTGCCAGCAGTTATGACAGGGATGGCACCGGGGAGCTGTTTTTT
TRBV7-2	TRBD1	.	TRBJ1-4	CASSLAGQGVGKLFF	TGTGCCAGCAGCTTAGCGGGACAGGGGGTGGGAAAACTGTTTTTT
TRBV2	TRBD2	.	TRBJ2-3	CASNETGGRAVDTQYF	TGTGCCAGCAATGAAACGGGCGGGAGGGCCGTAGATACGCAGTATTTT
TRBV7-2	.	.	TRBJ1-2	CASSLIGGGGYTF	TGTGCCAGCAGCTTAATCGGCGGAGGAGGCTACACCTTC
TRBV19	.	once	TRBJ1-3	CASSRGTYSGNTIYF	TGTGCCAGTAGTAGAGGGACCTACTCTGGAAACACCATATATTTT
TRBV5-1	.	.	TRBJ2-5	CASSRGQPQETQYF	TGCGCCAGCAGCCGCGGACAGCCCCAAGAGACCCAGTACTTC
TRBV4-3	TRBD1	.	TRBJ2-7	CASSQDRGLSYEQYF	TGCGCCAGCAGCCAAGACAGGGGGCTCTCCTACGAGCAGTACTTC
TRBV6-1	TRBD1	once	TRBJ2-6	CASSEAPEGARGANVLTF	TGTGCCAGCAGTGAAGCGCCTGAGGGGGCGCGAGGGGCCAACGTCCTGACTTTC
TRBV10-3	.	.	TRBJ1-2	CAISARRGAATLLNYGYTF	TGTGCCATCAGTGCACGGAGGGGGGCCGCGACGTTACTTAACTATGGCTACACCTTC
TRBV29-1	TRBD2	.	TRBJ2-1	CSLRAGGKNNEQFF	TGCAGCTTGAGGGCGGGAGGGAAAAACAATGAGCAGTTCTTC
TRBV5-4	.	.	TRBJ2-7	CASSFQVGGPYEQYF	TGTGCCAGCAGCTTTCAAGTCGGGGGGCCGTACGAGCAGTACTTC
TRBV19	.	.	TRBJ2-2	CASSIMLGPGELFF	TGTGCCAGTAGTATAATGCTGGGGCCCGGGGAGCTGTTTTTT
TRBV4-3	.	.	TRBJ2-7	CASSQDWGSEQYF	TGCGCCAGCAGCCAAGATTGGGGAAGCGAGCAGTACTTC
TRBV12-2	.	.	TRBJ2-1	CASRLPGLDQNEQFF	TGTGCAAGTCGCTTACCGGGACTAGATCAGAATGAGCAGTTCTTC
TRBV29-1	.	.	TRBJ2-7	CSFRTESYEQYF	TGCAGCTTTAGGACAGAATCCTACGAGCAGTACTTC
TRBV5-6	.	.	TRBJ2-7	CASSWGNYEQYF	TGTGCCAGCAGCTGGGGCAACTACGAGCAGTACTTC